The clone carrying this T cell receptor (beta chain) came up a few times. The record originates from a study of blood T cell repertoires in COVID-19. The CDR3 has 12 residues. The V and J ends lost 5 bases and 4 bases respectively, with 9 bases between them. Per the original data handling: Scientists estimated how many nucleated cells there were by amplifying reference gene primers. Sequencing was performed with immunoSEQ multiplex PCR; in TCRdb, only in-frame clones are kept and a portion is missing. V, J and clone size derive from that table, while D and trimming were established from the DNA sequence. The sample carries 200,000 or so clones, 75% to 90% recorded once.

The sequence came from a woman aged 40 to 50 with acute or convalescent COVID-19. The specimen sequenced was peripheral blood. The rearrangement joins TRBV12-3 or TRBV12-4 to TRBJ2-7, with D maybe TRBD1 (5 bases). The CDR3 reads CASSKTEYEQYF. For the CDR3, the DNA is TGTGCCAGCAGTAAGACAGAGTACGAGCAGTACTTC.